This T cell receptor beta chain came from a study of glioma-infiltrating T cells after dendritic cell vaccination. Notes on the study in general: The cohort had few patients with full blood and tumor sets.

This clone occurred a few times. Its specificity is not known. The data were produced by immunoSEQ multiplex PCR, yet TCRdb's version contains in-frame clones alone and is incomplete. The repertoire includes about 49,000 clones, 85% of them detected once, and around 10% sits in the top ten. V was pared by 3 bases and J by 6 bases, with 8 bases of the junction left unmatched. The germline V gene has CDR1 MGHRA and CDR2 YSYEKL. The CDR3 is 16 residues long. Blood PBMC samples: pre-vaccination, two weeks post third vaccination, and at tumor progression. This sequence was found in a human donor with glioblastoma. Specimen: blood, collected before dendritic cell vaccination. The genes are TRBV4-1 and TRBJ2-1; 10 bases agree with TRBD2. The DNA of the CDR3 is TGCGCCAGCAGCCAGCCAAGCGGGAGGGCCTCCAATGAGCAGTTCTTC. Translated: CASSQPSGRASNEQFF.